One sample yielded the 27 T cell receptor beta chains listed below, sequenced in a study of CD8 T cells in ankylosing spondylitis. Overall study findings and caveats: Characteristic of ankylosing spondylitis blood, it appeared, was a TCR beta motif comprising roughly 8 highly homologous variants.

One entry per CDR3 protein results from TCRdb running MiXCR on the 5' RACE reads. The data show about 510,000 distinct CDR3 sequences, roughly 5.2% seen once. Antigens of these TCRs are unknown. The sequencing sample was made of blood, either unsorted or a sorted T cell fraction (not recorded which). The receptor source for this set is a male donor with ankylosing spondylitis.

This clonotype was seen ten or more times. The gene calls are TRBV20-1 and TRBJ1-2, with D perhaps matching TRBD1 (6 bases). V was cut by 0 bases and J by 6 bases, with 11 bases left in between. The germline V gene has CDR1 DFQATT and CDR2 SNEGSKA (reference sequence). This CDR3 contains 13 residues. The CDR3 DNA sequence: TGCAGTGCTAGAGACCCCCCAGGGGATGGCTACACCTTC. Translating gives CSARDPPGDGYTF.

This clonotype has at least ten counts. The chain links TRBV20-1 to TRBJ1-5, with D unresolved. Germline CDR1 DFQATT, CDR2 SNEGSKA (reference sequence). Deletions cut 0 bases from V and 3 bases from J, with 9 bases between. The length of the CDR3 is 14 residues. The CDR3 is CSARESSFNQPQHF. The CDR3 DNA reads TGCAGTGCTAGAGAAAGCAGTTTCAATCAGCCCCAGCATTTT.

This clonotype was recorded at least ten times. This chain links TRBV11-2 with TRBJ2-3; possibly TRBD2 for D (5 bases). There are 15 residues in the CDR3. The V end lost 5 bases, the J end lost 4 bases, and 16 bases lay between the germline ends. Germline CDR1 SGHAT, CDR2 FQNNGV. The CDR3 is CASSTRPSGSDTQYF. The CDR3 DNA reads TGTGCCAGCAGCACTAGGCCTAGTGGCTCAGATACGCAGTATTTT.

Ten or more counts support this clonotype. The chain uses TRBV15 and TRBJ2-3, with D perhaps given as TRBD1 or TRBD2 (5 bases each). Per the germline V gene, CDR1 is LNHNV and CDR2 is YYDKDF (reference sequence). The CDR3 has 14 residues. V shed 5 bases and J shed 1 base, with 10 bases lying between them. CDR3 coding DNA: TGTGCCACCAGCTCCCGGGACGGCACAGATACGCAGTATTTT. Translating it yields CATSSRDGTDTQYF.

About this clonotype itself: Germline and junction disagree at one end, which may indicate a read error. The chain is built from TRBV5-1 and TRBJ2-5; TRBD2 matches 7 bases. The CDR3 is 14 residues long. Germline CDR1 reads SGHRS; CDR2 reads YFSETQ. This chain's CDR3 is CASRLGLAEETQYF. The CDR3 bases are TGCGCCAGCAGATTGGGGCTAGCGGAGGAGACCCAGTACTTC.

There are many counts of this clonotype. The gene calls are TRBV28 and TRBJ2-5; no clear D. Germline V gene sequence: CDR1 MDHEN, CDR2 SYDVKM. V was pared by 4 bases and J by 2 bases, with 8 bases between. This CDR3 spans 13 amino acids. For the CDR3, the DNA is TGTGCCAGCAGTTCCTTGTTTCAAGAGACCCAGTACTTC. Translating gives CASSSLFQETQYF.

This clonotype has ten or more counts. The chain employs TRBV15 and TRBJ1-5; the D gene is possibly TRBD1 (5 bases). Deletions cut 5 bases from V and 5 bases from J, with 13 bases between. This CDR3 contains 14 residues. CDR1 is LNHNV, CDR2 YYDKDF, per germline (reference sequence). The CDR3 sequence is CATSFLRGDQPQHF. The CDR3 nucleotides read TGTGCCACCAGCTTCTTAAGGGGCGATCAGCCCCAGCATTTT.

The J gene is TRBJ1-1, the V gene TRBV20-1; tentative D call: TRBD1 (5 bases). The CDR3 totals 11 residues. Germline lookup yields CDR1 DFQATT and CDR2 SNEGSKA (reference sequence). Trimming removed 6 bases from V and 7 bases from J, with 12 bases in between. The CDR3, as DNA: TGCAGTGCCTGGGGAGACAGTGAAGCTTTCTTT. It yields the protein CSAWGDSEAFF.

The V and J genes are TRBV2 and TRBJ1-1; maybe TRBD1 (5 bases). CDR3 length equals 14 residues. V lost 7 bases and J 0 bases, leaving 12 bases between the germline ends. CDR1 is SNHLY, CDR2 FYNNEI, per germline. The CDR3 region is CASIRGDLNTEAFF. As DNA, the CDR3 is TGTGCCAGCATTCGGGGGGACCTGAACACTGAAGCTTTCTTT.

This clonotype was detected many times. The chain couples TRBV10-3 to TRBJ1-6; D ambiguous. The CDR3 has 16 amino acids. The germline CDR1 and CDR2 sequences are ENHRY and SYGVKD. V lost 2 bases and J 5 bases, leaving 13 bases between the germline ends. This chain's CDR3 is CAISENVGGNNSPLHF. CDR3 nucleotides: TGTGCCATCAGTGAGAATGTCGGCGGAAATAATTCACCCCTCCACTTT.

This clonotype was recorded many times. This sequence joins TRBV28 and TRBJ1-5, with 8 nucleotides matching TRBD1. V lost 5 bases, J lost 2 bases, and 11 bases stayed unmatched. CDR1 MDHEN and CDR2 SYDVKM come from the germline V gene. This CDR3 comprises 17 residues. The CDR3 DNA reads as TGTGCCAGCAGTCCTACAGGGGGAGAGGTGGGCAATCAGCCCCAGCATTTT. Residues: CASSPTGGEVGNQPQHF.

The chain carries TRBV3-1 and TRBJ1-6, with D unclear. Trimming removed 1 base from V and 7 bases from J, with 11 bases in between. The germline V gene has CDR1 LGHDT and CDR2 YNNKEL (reference sequence). The CDR3 is 15 residues long. CDR3: CASSQGERWNSPLHF. CDR3 bases: TGTGCCAGCAGCCAAGGGGAACGGTGGAATTCACCCCTCCACTTT. Full variable domain (missing parts from reference TRBV3-1 and TRBJ1-6): DTAVSQTPKYLVTQMGNDKSIKCEQNLGHDTMYWYKQDSKKFLKIMFSYNNKELIINETVPNRFSPKSPDKAHLNLHINSLELGDSAVYFCASSQGERWNSPLHFGNGTRLTVT.

In regard to this clonotype: One end of the junction is discordant with germline, which a read error may explain. This sequence joins TRBV20-1 and TRBJ2-3; D possibly uses TRBD1 or TRBD2 (6 bases each). Germline CDR1 and CDR2: DFQATT and SNEGSKA (reference sequence). This CDR3 comprises 17 residues. CDR3 in amino acids: CCARDPPGGRFTDTQYF. The CDR3 bases are TGCTGTGCTAGAGATCCGCCTGGGGGGCGGTTCACAGATACGCAGTATTTT.

This clonotype came up many times. The rearrangement links TRBV3-1 to TRBJ2-3, with 10 bases fitting TRBD2. The germline V gene encodes CDR1 LGHDT and CDR2 YNNKEL (reference sequence). The CDR3 sequence is 16 residues long. V dropped 2 bases and J dropped 3; count of bases not matched to a gene: 5. CDR3 in amino acids: CASSQQRGGTTDTQYF. CDR3 nucleotides: TGTGCCAGCAGCCAACAGCGGGGGGGCACGACAGATACGCAGTATTTT.

There are many counts of this clonotype. The chain's CDR3 is CASRHLETDTQYF. CDR3 in DNA: TGCGCCAGCAGACACCTTGAGACAGATACGCAGTATTTT. The chain recombines TRBV4-3 with TRBJ2-3; D call uncertain. The ends were cut back, 6 bases at V and 3 bases at J, with 10 bases in the middle. Germline CDR1 reads LGHNA; CDR2 reads YSLEER. The CDR3 has 13 residues.

This clonotype was seen more than once but under ten times. The V gene is TRBV20-1, the J gene TRBJ1-1; D call uncertain. Trimming pared 1 base from V and 2 bases from J, leaving 23 bases between. Germline V gives CDR1 DFQATT, CDR2 SNEGSKA (reference sequence). The CDR3 has 18 amino acids. The CDR3, as DNA: TGCAGTGCTAGAGCTCCCCTAGGAGACCTGAAACCCAACACTGAAGCTTTCTTT. Its translation: CSARAPLGDLKPNTEAFF.

The table lists this clonotype with many counts. The chain has TRBV28 and TRBJ2-1, with TRBD2 as a possible D gene (5 bases). The CDR3 extends over 14 amino acids. The germline V gene encodes CDR1 MDHEN and CDR2 SYDVKM. Trimming took off 7 bases at V and 7 bases at J, with 17 bases between the two ends. In nucleotides, the CDR3 is TGTGCCAGCACCCCTCCCGGGGATCGGAATGAGCAGTTCTTC. Its protein product is CASTPPGDRNEQFF.

In its sample, this clonotype was seen a few times. The V and J genes are TRBV20-1 and TRBJ2-7; 9 bases are shared with TRBD1. V lost 5 bases and J lost 6; bases outside the gene matches: 5. The germline CDR1 and CDR2 sequences are DFQATT and SNEGSKA (reference sequence). This CDR3 region has 12 residues. This chain's CDR3 is CSAPTGGAEQYF. CDR3 DNA: TGCAGTGCTCCGACAGGGGGGGCCGAGCAGTACTTC.

This clonotype was found many times. The gene calls are TRBV3-1 and TRBJ1-2; D uncertain. CDR3 length: 14 amino acids. The V end was cut by 5 bases, the J end by 6 bases, with 16 bases between. CDR1 and CDR2 from the germline V gene are LGHDT and YNNKEL (reference sequence). CDR3 nucleotide sequence: TGTGCCAGCAGCTTTAGGACTCCGGAAAATGGCTACACCTTC. Translating gives CASSFRTPENGYTF.

There are many counts of this clonotype. V gene TRBV2 combines with J gene TRBJ2-2, with a possible D match to TRBD2 (5 bases). The CDR3 loop spans 16 amino acids. Germline CDR1 reads SNHLY; CDR2 reads FYNNEI. V was shortened by 3 bases and J by 3 bases, with 14 bases between the two germline ends. The CDR3 sequence is CASSEGAPLYTGELFF. The CDR3 DNA reads as TGTGCCAGCAGTGAGGGAGCACCTCTGTACACCGGGGAGCTGTTTTTT.

This clonotype was recorded many times. The rearrangement uses TRBV20-1 and TRBJ2-1; D not certain. The V gene lost 0 bases and the J gene lost 9 bases, with 12 bases spanning the gap. This CDR3 spans 13 amino acids. CDR1 and CDR2 from the germline V gene are DFQATT and SNEGSKA (reference sequence). CDR3 bases: TGCAGTGCTAGAGACCTTAGGTATCTTGAGCAGTTCTTC. As protein: CSARDLRYLEQFF.

The chain employs TRBV4-1 and TRBJ2-1; weak D call: TRBD2 (6 bases). CDR3 length: 17 residues. V lost 2 bases to trimming and J lost 0 bases, with 14 bases between them. CDR1 and CDR2 from the germline V gene are MGHRA and YSYEKL. The CDR3 reads CASSQSFPGVSYNEQFF. CDR3 DNA: TGCGCCAGCAGCCAATCCTTTCCGGGAGTCTCCTACAATGAGCAGTTCTTC.

This clonotype appeared many times. The V and J genes are TRBV12-3 or TRBV12-4 and TRBJ2-5, with 8 positions matching TRBD2. The CDR3 covers 13 residues. Trimming at V came to 6 bases and at J to 9 bases, leaving 9 bases not matched to a gene. The DNA of the CDR3 is TGTGCCAGCAGACTAGCGGCCGGGGTGGCCCAGTACTTC. Protein: CASRLAAGVAQYF.

Many counts were recorded for this clonotype. The V gene is TRBV5-1, the J gene TRBJ2-7, with D possibly TRBD2 on 5 matching bases. CDR3 length: 14 amino acids. Germline CDR1 is SGHRS and CDR2 is YFSETQ. Deletions cut 0 bases from V and 3 bases from J, with 10 bases between. In nucleotides, the CDR3 is TGCGCCAGCAGCTTGGGGCCTAGCATCTACGAGCAGTACTTC. This gives the protein CASSLGPSIYEQYF.

This clonotype was picked up a small number of times. The genes are TRBV7-3 and TRBJ2-1; 11 bases match TRBD2. CDR1 SGHTA and CDR2 FQGTGA come from the germline V gene. The CDR3 spans 15 residues. J gave up 7 bases and V 4 bases, and 6 bases lay outside the gene matches. This chain's CDR3 is CASSSQASGRNEQFF. CDR3 sequence (DNA): TGTGCCAGCAGCTCTCAGGCTAGCGGGAGGAATGAGCAGTTCTTC.

This clonotype occurred many times. The CDR3 reads CASSSGGTAVLNYGYTF. DNA for the CDR3: TGCGCCAGCAGTTCTGGGGGCACAGCCGTTTTAAACTATGGCTACACCTTC. This sequence joins TRBV5-1 and TRBJ1-2; D perhaps matches TRBD1 (6 bases). The V end was cut by 5 bases, the J end by 2 bases, with 22 bases between. The CDR3 spans 17 residues. From germline, CDR1 is SGHRS and CDR2 YFSETQ.

The sample holds many counts of this clonotype. The V and J genes are TRBV24-1 and TRBJ2-3; TRBD2 is a possible D gene (6 bases). In germline, CDR1 is KGHDR, CDR2 SFDVKD. Trimming removed 0 bases at V and 4 bases at J, with 10 bases between. The CDR3 extends over 15 amino acids. CDR3 nucleotide sequence: TGTGCCACCAGTGATTTGGGGGGAGGCCCAGATACGCAGTATTTT. This encodes CATSDLGGGPDTQYF.